One TCR beta chain is described in this entry. The antigen remains unidentified. Template material for amplifying TCR beta CDR3 regions consisted of RNA transcripts. The TCR CDR3 first-round RT-PCR relied on the HTBI primer set. Via MiXCR, TCRdb re-called the multiplex PCR reads, giving one row per CDR3 protein. Counted here are roughly 500,000 distinct CDR3 sequences, about 45% occurring once; the ten biggest clones make up around 20%. This sample was taken from a study of T cells in Graves' hyperthyroidism and ophthalmopathy. Whole-study results and caveats: Most thyroid clonotypes expanded above 0.001 were also detected in blood. The model predicted ophthalmopathy a median approximately seven months before onset. In simple terms, a model built on 13 V-J features told ophthalmopathy apart from stable hyperthyroidism.

Trimming removed 2 bases at V and 5 bases at J, with 8 bases between. The CDR3 runs to 13 residues. Looked up from germline, CDR1 is SGDLS and CDR2 is YYNGEE. The source material was peripheral blood or thyroid tissue (not recorded which). The receptor comes from an adult woman with Graves' disease, either hyperthyroidism or ophthalmopathy (not recorded which). The chain recombines TRBV9 with TRBJ1-5; possibly TRBD1 for D (6 bases). CDR3 amino acids: CASSVNRDQPQHF. CDR3 sequence (DNA): TGTGCCAGCAGCGTCAACAGGGATCAGCCCCAGCATTTT. Variable domain in full (rest from reference TRBV9 and TRBJ1-5): DSGVTQTPKHLITATGQRVTLRCSPRSGDLSVYWYQQSLDQGLQFLIQYYNGEERAKGNILERFSAQQFPDLHSELNLSSLELGDSALYFCASSVNRDQPQHFGDGTRLSIL.